The 8 T cell receptor beta chains presented below share a single source sample, sequenced in a study of cytomegalovirus exposure and HLA in healthy donors. Researchers ran the PCR with 60 Vbeta and 13 Jbeta primers. Only in-frame clones appear in the TCRdb table, and some are missing; sequencing was by immunoSEQ multiplex PCR. The data show about 120,000 clones, under 85% seen once. The source material was PBMCs. These receptors were collected from a man between 18 and 29 years old in good health and CMV-seropositive.

This clone was seen a few times. The CDR3 DNA sequence: TGTGCCAGCAGTCCGCCCGGTGGTGACAATGAGCAGTTCTTC. This sequence encodes CASSPPGGDNEQFF. The V and J genes are TRBV27 and TRBJ2-1; D not certain. The CDR3 runs to 14 residues. Per the germline V gene, CDR1 is MNHEY and CDR2 is SMNVEV (reference sequence). V was clipped by 5 bases and J by 5 bases, with 13 bases between them.

This clone has only a few counts. The V call is TRBV19, the J call TRBJ2-1, with 9 bases aligning to TRBD1. Germline V gene sequence: CDR1 LNHDA, CDR2 SQIVND (reference sequence). With 4 bases clipped from V and 5 bases from J, the junction kept 12 bases outside the gene matches. The CDR3 is 17 residues long. CDR3 sequence: CASSTNNRGRVHNEQFF. CDR3 nucleotides: TGTGCCAGTAGTACAAACAACAGGGGGCGCGTCCACAATGAGCAGTTCTTC.

The chain carries TRBV7-6 and TRBJ2-1; 11 bases are shared with TRBD2. After removal of 5 bases from V and 4 bases from J, the junction contained 4 bases not matched to a gene. Germline V gives CDR1 SGHVS, CDR2 FNYEAQ. CDR3 size: 15 residues. CDR3 DNA: TGTGCCAGCAGCCTACTAGCGGGGGAATACAATGAGCAGTTCTTC. It yields the protein CASSLLAGEYNEQFF.

V is TRBV4-1 and J is TRBJ1-4, with 10 bases aligning to TRBD1. This CDR3 contains 17 residues. Trimming took 3 bases from V and 0 from J; bases not matched to a gene: 4. Germline-derived CDR1 and CDR2 are MGHRA and YSYEKL. The CDR3 is CASSHRQGASTNEKLFF. The CDR3 DNA reads as TGCGCCAGCAGCCATCGACAGGGGGCCTCAACTAATGAAAAACTGTTTTTT.

The V call is TRBV28, the J call TRBJ2-5; 7 bases agree with TRBD2. CDR1 is MDHEN and CDR2 is SYDVKM in the germline V gene. With 3 bases clipped from V and 5 bases from J, the junction kept 15 bases outside the gene matches. The CDR3 sequence is 17 residues long. The CDR3 nucleotides are TGTGCCAGCAGTTTTTCGGAGCGGGGTGGTTGGCTTGAGACCCAGTACTTC. It codes for CASSFSERGGWLETQYF.

The chain couples TRBV5-4 to TRBJ2-1; TRBD2 is a possible D gene (5 bases). The V and J ends lost 4 bases and 3 bases respectively, with 11 bases between them. Germline CDR1 reads SGHNT; CDR2 reads YYREEE (reference sequence). The CDR3 extends over 14 amino acids. CDR3 sequence reads: CASSHSAIYNEQFF. CDR3 in DNA: TGTGCCAGCAGCCATAGCGCCATCTACAATGAGCAGTTCTTC.

This sequence joins TRBV5-1 and TRBJ1-1; 10 nucleotides line up with TRBD1. CDR1 and CDR2 (germline): SGHRS, YFSETQ. Losses at the gene ends were 0 bases for V and 8 bases for J; bases not matched to a gene: 10. The CDR3 has 16 amino acids. In nucleotides, the CDR3 is TGCGCCAGCAGCTTGGGACAGGGGGCGCGGCTAGCGGAAGCTTTCTTT. Amino acids: CASSLGQGARLAEAFF. The variable domain in full, completed from reference TRBV5-1 and TRBJ1-1, reads KAGVTQTPRYLIKTRGQQVTLSCSPISGHRSVSWYQQTPGQGLQFLFEYFSETQRNKGNFPGRFSGRQFSNSRSEMNVSTLELGDSALYLCASSLGQGARLAEAFFGQGTRLTVV.

This clone was seen just once. The chain uses TRBV7-9 and TRBJ2-3; 7 positions agree with TRBD1. CDR1 is SEHNR and CDR2 is FQNEAQ in the germline V gene (reference sequence). With 3 bases clipped from V and 5 bases from J, the junction kept 5 bases outside the gene matches. The CDR3 has 14 residues. The CDR3 sequence: CASSLPSGGDTQYF. The CDR3, as DNA: TGTGCCAGCAGCTTGCCCTCAGGGGGAGATACGCAGTATTTT.